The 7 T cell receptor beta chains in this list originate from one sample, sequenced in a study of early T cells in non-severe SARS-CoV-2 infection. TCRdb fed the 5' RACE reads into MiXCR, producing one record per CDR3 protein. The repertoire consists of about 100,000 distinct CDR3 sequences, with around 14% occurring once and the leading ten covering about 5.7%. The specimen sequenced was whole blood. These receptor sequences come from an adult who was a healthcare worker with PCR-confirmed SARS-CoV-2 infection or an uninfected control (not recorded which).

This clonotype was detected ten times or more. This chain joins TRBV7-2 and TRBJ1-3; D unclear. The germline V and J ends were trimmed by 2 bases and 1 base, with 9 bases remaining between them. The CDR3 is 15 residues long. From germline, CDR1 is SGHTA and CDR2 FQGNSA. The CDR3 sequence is CASSLQVHSGNTIYF. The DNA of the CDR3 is TGTGCCAGCAGCTTACAGGTGCATTCTGGAAACACCATATATTTT.

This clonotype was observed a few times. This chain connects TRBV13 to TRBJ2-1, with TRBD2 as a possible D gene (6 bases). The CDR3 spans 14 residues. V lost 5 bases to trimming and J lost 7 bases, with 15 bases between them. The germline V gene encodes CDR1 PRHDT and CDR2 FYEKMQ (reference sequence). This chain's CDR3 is CASSEYSGLNEQFF. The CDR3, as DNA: TGTGCCAGCAGCGAATATAGCGGTCTGAATGAGCAGTTCTTC.

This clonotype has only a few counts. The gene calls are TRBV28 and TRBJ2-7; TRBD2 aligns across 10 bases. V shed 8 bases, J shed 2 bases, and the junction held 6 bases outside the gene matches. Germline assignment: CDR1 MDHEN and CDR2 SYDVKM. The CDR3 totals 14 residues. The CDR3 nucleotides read TGTGCCAGCGCTAGCGGGAGTGCAACCTACGAGCAGTACTTC. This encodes CASASGSATYEQYF.

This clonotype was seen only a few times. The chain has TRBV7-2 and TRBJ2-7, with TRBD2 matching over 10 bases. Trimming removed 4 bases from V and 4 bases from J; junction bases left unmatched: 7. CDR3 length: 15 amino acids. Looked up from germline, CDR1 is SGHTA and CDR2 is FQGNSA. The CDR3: CASSSGSGRVYEQYF. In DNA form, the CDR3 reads TGTGCCAGCAGCTCGGGGAGCGGGAGGGTTTACGAGCAGTACTTC.

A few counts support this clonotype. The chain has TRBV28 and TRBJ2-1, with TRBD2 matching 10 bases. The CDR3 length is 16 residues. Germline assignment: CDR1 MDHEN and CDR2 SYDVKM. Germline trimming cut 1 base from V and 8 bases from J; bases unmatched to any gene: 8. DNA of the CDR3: TGTGCCAGCAGTTTATTGGCTAGCGGGAGTGCTGATGAGCAGTTCTTC. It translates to CASSLLASGSADEQFF.

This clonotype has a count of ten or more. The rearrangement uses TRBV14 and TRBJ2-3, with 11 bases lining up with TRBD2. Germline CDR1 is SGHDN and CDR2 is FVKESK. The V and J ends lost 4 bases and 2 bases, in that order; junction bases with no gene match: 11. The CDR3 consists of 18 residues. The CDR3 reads CASSRTNRLAGHTDTQYF. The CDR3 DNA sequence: TGTGCCAGCAGCCGGACAAATCGACTAGCGGGACACACAGATACGCAGTATTTT.

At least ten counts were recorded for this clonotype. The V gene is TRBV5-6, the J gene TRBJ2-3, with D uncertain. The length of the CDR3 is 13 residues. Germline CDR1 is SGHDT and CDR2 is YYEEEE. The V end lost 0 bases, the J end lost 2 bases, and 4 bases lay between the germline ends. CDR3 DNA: TGTGCCAGCAGCTTGGGTCTCACAGATACGCAGTATTTT. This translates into CASSLGLTDTQYF.